This TCR beta chain was documented in a study of T cell clonality in common variable immunodeficiency. Only in-frame clones appear in the TCRdb table, and some are missing; sequencing was by immunoSEQ multiplex PCR. This sample has some 28,000 clones, each found more than once. The sample holds many counts of this clone. As yet, its antigen is unknown. The read halts 3 residues ahead of the CDR3 end, with the missing end drawn from the germline J gene. The CDR3 spans 12 residues. Germline CDR1 LNHDA, CDR2 SQIVND (reference sequence). Trimming took 5 bases from V and 3 from J, leaving 8 bases between them. General study findings and limits: Fewer TCRbeta clones were shared among CVID subjects than controls.

The J gene is TRBJ2-7, the V gene TRBV19, with a tentative D call TRBD1 (6 bases). The TCR sequence derives from a person between 18 and 75 years old in good health. Source material: peripheral blood mononuclear cells. This chain's CDR3 is CASSVGHYEQYF. Partial CDR3 DNA: TGTGCCAGTAGTGTGGGACACTACGAG.